The 26 T cell receptor beta chains below come from one sample, sequenced in a study of patients and donors after allogeneic stem cell transplantation. TCRdb re-called the RT-PCR reads through MiXCR, storing one row per CDR3 protein. The sample carries approximately 37,000 distinct CDR3 sequences, about 30% recorded once. The specimen was blood, either unsorted or a sorted T cell fraction (not recorded which). These TCRs come from a human donor who was either an allogeneic HSCT recipient or a stem cell or donor lymphocyte infusion donor (not recorded which). It is not recorded whose cells these are; they may come from a transplant donor.

The chain has TRBV6-1 and TRBJ1-1; a weak D match, TRBD1 (5 bases). CDR3 length: 14 residues. Germline loops: CDR1 MNHNS, CDR2 SASEGT. V shed 6 bases and J shed 4 bases, with 15 bases lying between them. CDR3 DNA sequence: TGTGCCAGCAGGCCCCAGGGTGGTAGCACTGAAGCTTTCTTT. Residues: CASRPQGGSTEAFF.

The V and J genes are TRBV6-2 or TRBV6-3 and TRBJ2-3, with D possibly TRBD2 on 6 matching bases. Looked up from germline, CDR1 is MNHEY and CDR2 is SVGEGT. V was shortened by 0 bases and J by 5 bases, with 15 bases between the two germline ends. This CDR3 spans 16 amino acids. CDR3 sequence: CASSYSPPGRGDTQYF. The DNA for the CDR3 is TGTGCCAGCAGTTACTCCCCCCCAGGGCGGGGAGATACGCAGTATTTT.

This chain joins TRBV11-2 and TRBJ2-6, with a weak D call TRBD1 (7 bases). The V end lost 4 bases, the J end lost 0 bases, and 16 bases lay between the germline ends. This CDR3 spans 18 amino acids. CDR1 and CDR2 from the germline V gene are SGHAT and FQNNGV. CDR3 sequence (DNA): TGTGCCAGCAGCTACTCCAGGGGGGCGCCCTCTGGGGCCAACGTCCTGACTTTC. Translation: CASSYSRGAPSGANVLTF. Using reference TRBV11-2 and TRBJ2-6 for the parts outside the CDR3, the full variable domain is EAGVAQSPRYKIIEKRQSVAFWCNPISGHATLYWYQQILGQGPKLLIQFQNNGVVDDSQLPKDRFSAERLKGVDSTLKIQPAKLEDSAVYLCASSYSRGAPSGANVLTFGAGSRLTVL.

The chain employs TRBV6-2 or TRBV6-3 and TRBJ2-7; D gene uncertain. Germline V lookup: CDR1 MNHEY, CDR2 SVGEGT. Trimming shortened V by 2 bases and J by 3 bases, and 8 bases separated the two germline ends. CDR3 length: 13 amino acids. The CDR3 DNA is TGTGCCAGCAGTTACCGAACCTACTACGAGCAGTACTTC. It is translated as CASSYRTYYEQYF.

This chain joins TRBV28 and TRBJ1-3; 8 bases align to TRBD1. The trim removed 11 bases at V and 0 bases at J, leaving 6 bases unmatched. Germline lookup yields CDR1 MDHEN and CDR2 SYDVKM. The CDR3 is 14 residues long. The CDR3 DNA reads TGTGCCGTAGGACAGGGTATCTCTGGAAACACCATATATTTT. Amino acid sequence: CAVGQGISGNTIYF.

Only a few counts were recorded for this clonotype. The CDR3 loop reads CASSLGNRGGETQYF. The CDR3 nucleotides are TGTGCCAGCAGCTTAGGCAACAGGGGTGGAGAGACCCAGTACTTC. The chain has TRBV7-6 and TRBJ2-5; TRBD1 matches 7 bases. The length of the CDR3 is 15 residues. With 1 base clipped from V and 4 bases from J, the junction kept 6 bases outside the gene matches. Germline values: CDR1 SGHVS, CDR2 FNYEAQ.

V and J are TRBV6-5 and TRBJ2-7, with TRBD2 matching 8 bases. Per germline, CDR1 MNHEY and CDR2 SVGAGI. The CDR3 has 15 residues. The V gene end was trimmed by 5 bases and the J gene end by 4 bases; junction bases not matched to a gene: 10. CDR3 bases: TGTGCCAGCAGTGGTACACGGGAGGGGTTTTACGAGCAGTACTTC. Translated: CASSGTREGFYEQYF.

V is TRBV6-2 or TRBV6-3 and J is TRBJ2-3, with D perhaps matching TRBD1 (6 bases). Germline lookup yields CDR1 MNHEY and CDR2 SVGEGT. The CDR3 runs 14 residues. Trimming removed 6 bases at V and 2 bases at J, with 12 bases between. CDR3 bases: TGTGCCAGCAGCAAGGACAGACTCACAGATACGCAGTATTTT. Its translation: CASSKDRLTDTQYF.

This clonotype was counted a few times. This chain connects TRBV6-5 to TRBJ1-5, with 7 bases fitting TRBD1. V gave up 3 bases and J gave up 7 bases; unmatched junction bases: 6. The germline gives CDR1 MNHEY, CDR2 SVGAGI. This CDR3 spans 14 amino acids. CDR3 amino acids: CASSYQGRGQPQHF. The CDR3 bases are TGTGCCAGCAGTTATCAGGGCAGGGGGCAGCCCCAGCATTTT.

The chain uses TRBV2 and TRBJ2-3; 8 positions agree with TRBD2. There are 15 residues in the CDR3. V dropped 7 bases and J dropped 4; count of bases not matched to a gene: 10. CDR1 is SNHLY, CDR2 FYNNEI, per germline. The DNA for the CDR3 is TGTGCCAGCACCATCGGGACTAGACCGGCAGATACGCAGTATTTT. It yields the protein CASTIGTRPADTQYF.

There are a few counts of this clonotype. The V call is TRBV29-1, the J call TRBJ2-2; 10 positions agree with TRBD1. The CDR3 has 14 amino acids. Germline V gene sequence: CDR1 SQVTM, CDR2 ANQGSEA. The trim removed 6 bases at V and 3 bases at J, leaving 4 bases unmatched. The CDR3 coding sequence is TGCAGCGTGCGGACAGGGGGGGACACCGGGGAGCTGTTTTTT. Encoded protein: CSVRTGGDTGELFF.

V usage is TRBV3-1 and J usage is TRBJ2-1; 7 bases match TRBD1. This CDR3 has 13 amino acids. CDR1 and CDR2 (germline): LGHDT, YNNKEL (reference sequence). Losses at the gene ends were 3 bases for V and 4 bases for J; bases not matched to a gene: 0. The CDR3 loop reads CASSQGQYNEQFF. CDR3 DNA sequence: TGTGCCAGCAGCCAGGGACAGTACAATGAGCAGTTCTTC.

There are a few counts of this clonotype. V gene TRBV28 combines with J gene TRBJ1-2; 9 bases match TRBD1. This CDR3 is built from 15 residues. Germline loops: CDR1 MDHEN, CDR2 SYDVKM. J was trimmed by 6 bases and V by 4 bases; bases with no gene match: 9. CDR3 loop: CASSSGGTGYNGYTF. The CDR3 DNA reads TGTGCCAGCAGTTCGGGCGGGACAGGGTATAATGGCTACACCTTC.

This clonotype was seen only a few times. The V call is TRBV10-3, the J call TRBJ2-5; the D gene is possibly TRBD1 (5 bases). The CDR3 has 13 residues. Trimming shortened V by 10 bases and J by 5 bases, and 17 bases separated the two germline ends. Germline-derived CDR1 and CDR2 are ENHRY and SYGVKD. The CDR3: CASRQPRSETQYF. The CDR3 DNA reads TGTGCCAGCAGACAGCCTCGGAGTGAGACCCAGTACTTC.

The chain is built from TRBV29-1 and TRBJ1-2; D remains ambiguous. The germline V gene encodes CDR1 SQVTM and CDR2 ANQGSEA. The CDR3 length is 13 residues. V was pared by 4 bases and J by 4 bases, with 13 bases between. The CDR3 region is CSVGPEVGYGYTF. DNA of the CDR3: TGCAGCGTTGGCCCAGAGGTGGGCTATGGCTACACCTTC.

This clonotype was counted at least ten times. The V gene is TRBV2, the J gene TRBJ1-6; D is perhaps TRBD1 (6 bases). With 7 bases removed from V and 7 bases from J, the gap between germline ends came to 17 bases. This CDR3 spans 15 amino acids. CDR1 SNHLY and CDR2 FYNNEI come from the germline V gene. This chain's CDR3 is CASKRTETTNSPLHF. CDR3 DNA: TGTGCCAGCAAAAGGACAGAGACAACCAATTCACCCCTCCACTTT. Supplemented by reference TRBV2 and TRBJ1-6, the full variable domain reads EPEVTQTPSHQVTQMGQEVILRCVPISNHLYFYWYRQILGQKVEFLVSFYNNEISEKSEIFDDQFSVERPDGSNFTLKIRSTKLEDSAMYFCASKRTETTNSPLHFGNGTRLTVT.

This clonotype has at least ten counts. The rearrangement joins TRBV20-1 to TRBJ1-2; D gene uncertain. Germline lookup yields CDR1 DFQATT and CDR2 SNEGSKA (reference sequence). V dropped 3 bases and J dropped 4 bases, with 6 bases sitting between them. The CDR3 extends over 11 amino acids. As DNA, the CDR3 is TGCAGTGCTAGGCCCTTCTATGGCTACACCTTC. Translating it yields CSARPFYGYTF.

This clonotype was seen more than once but under ten times. The V gene is TRBV5-1, the J gene TRBJ2-1; 8 bases match TRBD1. Germline trimming cut 3 bases from V and 3 bases from J; bases unmatched to any gene: 5. Germline V gene data show CDR1 as SGHRS and CDR2 as YFSETQ. The CDR3 spans 15 residues. In DNA form, the CDR3 reads TGCGCCAGCAGCTGGCAGGGGGCGGGCTACAATGAGCAGTTCTTC. Translating gives CASSWQGAGYNEQFF.

V is TRBV28 and J is TRBJ2-1; unclear D gene. Germline CDR1 and CDR2: MDHEN and SYDVKM. V was shortened by 3 bases and J by 9 bases, with 9 bases between the two germline ends. The CDR3 has 12 amino acids. The CDR3 DNA reads TGTGCCAGCAGTTTGGGATTTGTTGAGCAGTTCTTC. Translated: CASSLGFVEQFF.

The genes are TRBV6-2 or TRBV6-3 and TRBJ1-1; D perhaps matches TRBD1 (6 bases). Between the trimmed V and J ends, which lost 11 bases and 1 base, there was a span of 14 bases. The V gene's germline CDR1 is MNHEY and CDR2 SVGEGT. This CDR3 region has 13 residues. CDR3 nucleotides: TGTGCCGGAGCAGGGGTCGGGAACACTGAAGCTTTCTTT. Translating it yields CAGAGVGNTEAFF.

The rearrangement joins TRBV28 to TRBJ2-3; 7 bases agree with TRBD1. The V gene's germline CDR1 is MDHEN and CDR2 SYDVKM. The CDR3 consists of 13 residues. Losses at the gene ends were 6 bases for V and 5 bases for J; bases not matched to a gene: 5. The CDR3 sequence: CASRRQGGDTQYF. The DNA for the CDR3 is TGTGCCAGCAGACGACAGGGCGGAGATACGCAGTATTTT.

The rearrangement uses TRBV3-1 and TRBJ2-4; TRBD2 matches 8 bases. The CDR3 has 16 residues. The V and J ends lost 1 base and 8 bases, in that order; junction bases with no gene match: 10. Germline loops: CDR1 LGHDT, CDR2 YNNKEL (reference sequence). The CDR3 region is CASSQAPGAGEDIQYF. The CDR3 DNA reads TGTGCCAGCAGCCAAGCTCCAGGAGCGGGAGAGGACATTCAGTACTTC.

This clonotype was counted many times. The chain is built from TRBV7-9 and TRBJ1-1, with 8 bases identical to TRBD1. From germline, CDR1 is SEHNR and CDR2 FQNEAQ (reference sequence). The CDR3 totals 13 residues. The V and J ends lost 10 bases and 0 bases, in that order; junction bases with no gene match: 4. CDR3 sequence reads: CATRGQVNTEAFF. In DNA form, the CDR3 reads TGTGCCACCCGGGGACAGGTGAACACTGAAGCTTTCTTT.

The rearrangement uses TRBV12-3 or TRBV12-4 and TRBJ1-3; maybe TRBD1 (6 bases). V lost 6 bases to trimming and J lost 4 bases, with 16 bases between them. This CDR3 has 15 amino acids. The CDR3 region is CASRGLGHPGNTIYF. The CDR3 region has the DNA TGTGCCAGCAGGGGACTGGGACATCCGGGAAACACCATATATTTT.

This sequence joins TRBV4-2 and TRBJ1-1, with D possibly TRBD1 on 5 matching bases. Trimming pared 0 bases from V and 5 bases from J, leaving 10 bases between. The CDR3 length is 14 residues. Germline V gene lookup returns CDR1 LGHNA and CDR2 YNFKEQ. CDR3 nucleotide sequence: TGTGCCAGCAGCCAAGATTGGGGGGGAACTGAAGCTTTCTTT. This encodes CASSQDWGGTEAFF.

CDR3 region: CASSQQTPGTGGYNSPLHF. The CDR3 DNA reads as TGCGCCAGCAGCCAACAAACCCCTGGGACAGGGGGCTATAATTCACCCCTCCACTTT. The rearrangement joins TRBV4-1 to TRBJ1-6, with 11 bases aligning to TRBD1. With 2 bases clipped from V and 3 bases from J, the junction kept 9 bases outside the gene matches. The CDR3 runs 19 residues. Germline CDR1 is MGHRA and CDR2 is YSYEKL.